This TCR beta chain originates from a study of tumor T cells in aggressive B-cell lymphoma. Assay: immunoSEQ multiplex PCR; the TCRdb copy retains only in-frame clones and omits some. The data contain approximately 12,000 clones, 70% to 90% of them singletons. The CDR3 sequence is 12 residues long. The germline CDR1 and CDR2 sequences are SQVTM and ANQGSEA. V lost 7 bases, J lost 0 bases, and 7 bases lay in between. The chain employs TRBV29-1 and TRBJ1-3; D remains unclear. This receptor was obtained from an adult with diffuse large B cell lymphoma. The specimen sequenced was tumor tissue. The CDR3 DNA is TGCAGCGCCCAGGTCTCTGGAAACACCATATATTTT. Amino acid sequence: CSAQVSGNTIYF.